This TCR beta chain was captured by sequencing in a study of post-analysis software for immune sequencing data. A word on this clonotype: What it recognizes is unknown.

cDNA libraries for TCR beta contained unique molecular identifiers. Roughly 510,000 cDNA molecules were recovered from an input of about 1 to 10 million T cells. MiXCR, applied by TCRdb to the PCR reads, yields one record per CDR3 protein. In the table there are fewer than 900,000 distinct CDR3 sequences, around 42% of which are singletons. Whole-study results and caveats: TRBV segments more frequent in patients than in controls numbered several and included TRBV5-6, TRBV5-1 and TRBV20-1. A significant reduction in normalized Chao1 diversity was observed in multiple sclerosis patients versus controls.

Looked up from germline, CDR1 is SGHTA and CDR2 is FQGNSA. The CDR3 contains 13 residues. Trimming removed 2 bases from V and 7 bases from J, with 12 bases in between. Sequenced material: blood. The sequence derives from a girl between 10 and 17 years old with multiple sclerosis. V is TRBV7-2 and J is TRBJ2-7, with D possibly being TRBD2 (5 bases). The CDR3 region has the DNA TGTGCCAGCAGCTTAAACTGGGAGCGGGAGCAGTACTTC. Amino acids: CASSLNWEREQYF.